Following are 27 T cell receptor beta chains from one sample sequenced in a study of shared clonotypes between healthy human individuals. The method was immunoSEQ multiplex PCR; TCRdb's version includes in-frame clones alone and lacks a portion of them. The table includes about 680,000 clones, around 90% detected once. Naive CD8 cells lacked CD45RO, underwent positive selection for CCR7 and left out terminally differentiated effector memory CD45RA+ cells. Sequencing was performed on naive CD8+ T cells sorted from blood. These receptors all come from a man aged 25-45 years in good health.

The chain carries TRBV6-1 and TRBJ2-5; 7 bases fit TRBD1. The germline gives CDR1 MNHNS, CDR2 SASEGT. The CDR3 loop spans 16 amino acids. With V trimmed by 2 bases and J by 1 base, 7 bases remained unmatched. DNA of the CDR3: TGTGCCAGCAGTGAAAACCCGGGACAGCCCCAAGAGACCCAGTACTTC. Translating gives CASSENPGQPQETQYF.

V gene TRBV25-1 combines with J gene TRBJ1-1; D is unresolved. Trimming cost V 3 bases and J 5 bases, with 19 bases left between them. The CDR3 length is 16 residues. Per germline, CDR1 MGHDK and CDR2 SYGVNS. The DNA for the CDR3 is TGTGCCAGCAGTGACGGTTACATGACGGGAGGGACTGAAGCTTTCTTT. This translates into CASSDGYMTGGTEAFF.

A remark on this clone: Other DNA variants within this sample encode the same CDR3. This chain joins TRBV7-6 and TRBJ2-1; no clear D. V lost 0 bases, J lost 4 bases, and 7 bases lay in between. The germline CDR1 and CDR2 sequences are SGHVS and FNYEAQ. CDR3 length equals 14 residues. CDR3: CASSLAGTYNEQFF. The DNA for the CDR3 is TGTGCCAGCAGCTTAGCCGGCACGTACAATGAGCAGTTCTTC.

The chain is built from TRBV7-6 and TRBJ2-1, with a weak D call TRBD2 (7 bases). V lost 5 bases and J lost 6, with 17 bases in between. Per the germline V gene, CDR1 is SGHVS and CDR2 is FNYEAQ. CDR3 length: 15 residues. CDR3 amino acids: CASSPVGGRFNEQFF. The DNA for the CDR3 is TGTGCCAGCAGCCCAGTCGGGGGGCGCTTCAATGAGCAGTTCTTC.

The chain couples TRBV4-3 to TRBJ2-2; 8 nucleotides match TRBD1. This CDR3 is 17 amino acids long. Germline V gene sequence: CDR1 LGHNA, CDR2 YSLEER. J gave up 8 bases and V 1 base, and 12 bases lay outside the gene matches. This CDR3 reads CASSQVVRTGSTGELFF. CDR3 in DNA: TGCGCCAGCAGCCAAGTCGTTAGGACAGGGAGCACAGGGGAGCTGTTTTTT.

This sequence joins TRBV18 and TRBJ2-3, with D maybe TRBD1 (6 bases). This CDR3 has 15 amino acids. The germline V gene has CDR1 KGHSH and CDR2 LQKENI. V was cut by 2 bases and J by 2 bases, with 11 bases left in between. The CDR3 nucleotides are TGTGCCAGCTCACCAAAGCCAGGGGTCACAGATACGCAGTATTTT. Translation gives CASSPKPGVTDTQYF.

Only one count was recorded for this clone. The V call is TRBV7-8, the J call TRBJ2-1; D gene uncertain. The length of the CDR3 is 15 residues. Deletions cut 6 bases from V and 8 bases from J, with 20 bases between. Germline CDR1 SGHVS, CDR2 FQNEAQ. In DNA form, the CDR3 reads TGTGCCAGCAGGAGCGATTGGAGTCCTAGAGATGAGCAGTTCTTC. It is translated as CASRSDWSPRDEQFF. Full variable domain (rest looked up from reference TRBV7-8 and TRBJ2-1): GAGVSQSPRYKVAKRGQDVALRCDPISGHVSLFWYQQALGQGPEFLTYFQNEAQLDKSGLPSDRFFAERPEGSVSTLKIQRTQQEDSAVYLCASRSDWSPRDEQFFGPGTRLTVL.

The chain recombines TRBV30 with TRBJ2-7, with 11 positions matching TRBD2. Looked up from germline, CDR1 is GTSNPN and CDR2 is SVGIG (reference sequence). The CDR3 has 13 amino acids. The trim removed 3 bases at V and 7 bases at J, leaving 5 bases unmatched. CDR3: CAWRSLAGGEQYF. CDR3 nucleotide sequence: TGTGCCTGGAGATCGCTAGCGGGAGGAGAGCAGTACTTC. The whole variable domain, filled in from reference TRBV30 and TRBJ2-7, reads SQTIHQWPATLVQPVGSPLSLECTVEGTSNPNLYWYRQAAGRGLQLLFYSVGIGQISSEVPQNLSASRPQDRQFILSSKKLLLSDSGFYLCAWRSLAGGEQYFGPGTRLTVT.

The chain combines TRBV7-6 with TRBJ2-3; D is perhaps TRBD2 (5 bases). V was shortened by 3 bases and J by 0 bases, with 13 bases between the two germline ends. The CDR3 is 16 residues long. From germline, CDR1 is SGHVS and CDR2 FNYEAQ. CDR3 sequence reads: CASSLEADSSTDTQYF. The CDR3, as DNA: TGTGCCAGCAGCTTGGAGGCGGACTCTAGCACAGATACGCAGTATTTT.

CDR3 loop: CSVPDRVNTEAFF. The DNA of the CDR3 is TGCAGCGTTCCGGACCGGGTGAACACTGAAGCTTTCTTT. This sequence joins TRBV29-1 and TRBJ1-1; D unresolved. The CDR3 is made up of 13 amino acids. V was shortened by 5 bases and J by 0 bases, with 10 bases between the two germline ends. CDR1 is SQVTM, CDR2 ANQGSEA, per germline.

The V gene is TRBV7-6, the J gene TRBJ2-7; 8 bases are shared with TRBD2. CDR1 is SGHVS and CDR2 is FNYEAQ in the germline V gene. The CDR3 runs 16 residues. Trimming cost V 5 bases and J 1 base; bases outside gene matches: 10. The CDR3 DNA is TGTGCCAGCAGCCCAATAGCGGGGATTATTTCCTACGAGCAGTACTTC. Translation gives CASSPIAGIISYEQYF.

A word on this clone: The same CDR3 arises from other DNA sequences in this sample as well. The rearrangement links TRBV7-6 to TRBJ2-7; D remains unclear. Per the germline V gene, CDR1 is SGHVS and CDR2 is FNYEAQ. CDR3 length: 13 residues. Trimming pared 2 bases from V and 3 bases from J, leaving 8 bases between. CDR3 amino acids: CASSLHRDYEQYF. CDR3 coding DNA: TGTGCCAGCAGCTTACATAGGGACTACGAGCAGTACTTC.

This chain uses TRBV7-9 with TRBJ2-1; the D call may be TRBD1 or TRBD2 (5 bases each). The CDR3 length is 18 residues. Germline lookup yields CDR1 SEHNR and CDR2 FQNEAQ (reference sequence). V lost 6 bases and J lost 0, with 21 bases in between. The CDR3 reads CASSPFPGRQSSYNEQFF. In DNA, the CDR3 is TGTGCCAGCAGTCCTTTCCCGGGACGCCAGAGCTCCTACAATGAGCAGTTCTTC.

The chain couples TRBV7-9 to TRBJ1-5; no definite D call. V dropped 4 bases and J dropped 7 bases, with 23 bases sitting between them. Per germline, CDR1 SEHNR and CDR2 FQNEAQ (reference sequence). The CDR3 runs to 17 residues. For the CDR3, the DNA is TGTGCCAGCAGCTCAGCTCAGGATTACCCTTTGGAACAGCCCCAGCATTTT. Amino acid sequence: CASSSAQDYPLEQPQHF.

The V gene is TRBV28, the J gene TRBJ2-7; TRBD2 matches at 7 bases. Germline CDR1 MDHEN, CDR2 SYDVKM. The V gene end was trimmed by 7 bases and the J gene end by 0 bases; junction bases not matched to a gene: 15. CDR3 length equals 17 residues. The DNA of the CDR3 is TGTGCCAGCAAAACCTACCCCACTGGCGGGAGCTCCTACGAGCAGTACTTC. Translation gives CASKTYPTGGSSYEQYF.

This chain links TRBV28 with TRBJ2-1; possibly TRBD1 or TRBD2 for D (5 bases each). Per germline, CDR1 MDHEN and CDR2 SYDVKM. The CDR3 has 16 amino acids. Trimming left V 3 bases short and J 4 bases short, with 16 bases between. In DNA form, the CDR3 reads TGTGCCAGCAGTTTTTCGGGAACGGGGCTTTACAATGAGCAGTTCTTC. Translation: CASSFSGTGLYNEQFF.

The DNA of the CDR3 is TGTGCCAGCAGCTTAGTCAGCGGGAGTGATACCTACGAGCAGTACTTC. It translates to CASSLVSGSDTYEQYF. V and J are TRBV11-2 and TRBJ2-7; TRBD2 matches 8 bases. The CDR3 has 16 residues. The J segment lost 2 bases and the V segment lost 1 base, leaving 7 bases of the junction unmatched. Germline assignment: CDR1 SGHAT and CDR2 FQNNGV.

For this clone: Other DNA sequences of this sample code for an identical CDR3. The CDR3 sequence is CASSLSSGESYNEQFF. CDR3 nucleotide sequence: TGTGCCAGCAGTTTATCGTCAGGCGAGAGCTACAATGAGCAGTTCTTC. The rearrangement uses TRBV27 and TRBJ2-1; no definite D call. Germline V gene lookup returns CDR1 MNHEY and CDR2 SMNVEV (reference sequence). The V end was cut by 0 bases, the J end by 3 bases, with 12 bases between. CDR3 size: 16 residues.

CDR3 bases: TGTGCCAGCAGTTCTCCACAGGGCGGGGAGCTGTTTTTT. This translates into CASSSPQGGELFF. The V call is TRBV28, the J call TRBJ2-2; possibly TRBD1 for D (6 bases). Germline CDR1 reads MDHEN; CDR2 reads SYDVKM. The ends were cut back, 4 bases at V and 7 bases at J, with 10 bases in the middle. The CDR3 runs to 13 residues.

This chain links TRBV7-9 with TRBJ2-1; D gene ambiguous. CDR3 size: 17 residues. V lost 1 base and J lost 0, with 13 bases in between. Germline assignment: CDR1 SEHNR and CDR2 FQNEAQ (reference sequence). CDR3 nucleotides: TGTGCCAGCAGCTTAGTCGGACGGTCCAGCTCCTACAATGAGCAGTTCTTC. The encoded protein is CASSLVGRSSSYNEQFF.

The table lists this clone with many counts. The sample carries other DNA sequences with the same CDR3. The V and J genes are TRBV28 and TRBJ2-7; TRBD1 is a possible D gene (6 bases). V lost 5 bases, J lost 0 bases, and 14 bases lay in between. The CDR3 length is 15 residues. Per the germline V gene, CDR1 is MDHEN and CDR2 is SYDVKM. The CDR3 sequence: CASSLLGQSSYEQYF. The CDR3 bases are TGTGCCAGCAGTCTCCTGGGACAAAGCTCCTACGAGCAGTACTTC.

The V call is TRBV18, the J call TRBJ2-7; 11 bases fit TRBD2. The length of the CDR3 is 16 residues. The germline V gene has CDR1 KGHSH and CDR2 LQKENI. V dropped 2 bases and J dropped 0; count of bases not matched to a gene: 3. This CDR3 is CASSPTSGSISYEQYF. The CDR3 coding sequence is TGTGCCAGCTCACCAACTAGCGGGAGTATCTCCTACGAGCAGTACTTC.

This clone was seen only once. This chain uses TRBV5-1 with TRBJ1-1, with D unclear. The CDR3 has 14 amino acids. The germline V gene has CDR1 SGHRS and CDR2 YFSETQ. Trimming took off 0 bases at V and 0 bases at J, with 6 bases between the two ends. CDR3 sequence reads: CASSLAPVNTEAFF. For the CDR3, the DNA is TGCGCCAGCAGCTTGGCCCCGGTGAACACTGAAGCTTTCTTT.

This rearrangement joins TRBV7-9 to TRBJ2-1; 11 bases align to TRBD2. Germline loops: CDR1 SEHNR, CDR2 FQNEAQ (reference sequence). With 8 bases clipped from V and 3 bases from J, the junction kept 3 bases outside the gene matches. The CDR3 is 14 residues long. CDR3 DNA: TGTGCCAGCGGAGGGACTAGCGGCTACAATGAGCAGTTCTTC. Its translation: CASGGTSGYNEQFF.

The J gene is TRBJ1-2, the V gene TRBV6-5, with D unclear. There are 14 residues in the CDR3. Germline V gene lookup returns CDR1 MNHEY and CDR2 SVGAGI. Trimming shortened V by 11 bases and J by 4 bases, and 20 bases separated the two germline ends. Here the CDR3 reads CASYSTDLGYGYTF. The CDR3 bases are TGTGCCTCCTATAGCACAGACCTCGGCTATGGCTACACCTTC.

This chain connects TRBV5-6 to TRBJ2-1; no clear D gene. Trimming took 0 bases from V and 5 from J, leaving 3 bases between them. Germline CDR1 is SGHDT and CDR2 is YYEEEE. This CDR3 comprises 12 residues. CDR3 amino acids: CASSLGNNEQFF. The CDR3 region has the DNA TGTGCCAGCAGCTTGGGTAACAATGAGCAGTTCTTC. Full variable domain (remainder filled in from reference TRBV5-6 and TRBJ2-1): DAGVTQSPTHLIKTRGQQVTLRCSPKSGHDTVSWYQQALGQGPQFIFQYYEEEERQRGNFPDRFSGHQFPNYSSELNVNALLLGDSALYLCASSLGNNEQFFGPGTRLTVL.

This clone was detected a few times. Other DNA sequences within the sample encode an identical CDR3. The genes are TRBV10-2 and TRBJ2-7; no reliable D call. With 3 bases removed from V and 3 bases from J, the gap between germline ends came to 0 bases. The germline gives CDR1 WSHSY, CDR2 SAAADI. The CDR3 sequence is 10 residues long. The CDR3 coding sequence is TGCGCCAGCAGTGACTACGAGCAGTACTTC. It specifies CASSDYEQYF.